Below are 14 T cell receptor beta chains sequenced from a single sample in a study of monozygotic twins with inflammatory bowel disease. TCRdb reprocessed the 5' RACE reads and reports one entry per CDR3 protein, with no DNA. This sample contains more than 350,000 distinct CDR3 sequences. The sample was blood. The receptors derive from a human donor with ulcerative colitis or Crohn's disease, or a healthy co-twin of an affected twin (not recorded which).

CDR3 residues: CASTLITGVLFF. The chain is built from TRBV12-3 or TRBV12-4 and TRBJ2-2. The CDR3 contains 12 residues.

The chain employs TRBV24-1 and TRBJ2-3; the TCRdb call, TRBD2, lacks DNA for checking. Per germline, CDR1 KGHDR and CDR2 SFDVKD. CDR3 size: 15 residues. The CDR3 here is CATSESSGGRDTQYF.

The chain links TRBV7-9 to TRBJ2-7; TCRdb lists TRBD1, though no DNA is available to test this call. The CDR3 is 13 amino acids. Germline V lookup: CDR1 SEHNR, CDR2 FQNEAQ (reference sequence). The CDR3 sequence is CASSLIQGGEQYF.

This rearrangement joins TRBV30 to TRBJ1-5. Germline CDR1 is GTSNPN and CDR2 is SVGIG (reference sequence). This CDR3 has 13 amino acids. The CDR3 sequence is CAWSVNPDGPQHF.

The rearrangement uses TRBV5-1 and TRBJ1-1; TCRdb picks TRBD1, but there is no DNA to check that call. Germline V gives CDR1 SGHRS, CDR2 YFSETQ. The CDR3 spans 14 residues. The CDR3 reads CASSLEAGVTEAFF.

The V call is TRBV29-1, the J call TRBJ2-6. The germline V gene encodes CDR1 SQVTM and CDR2 ANQGSEA. The CDR3 covers 13 residues. CDR3 sequence: CSVEVSGANVLTF.

CDR3 amino acids: CASSSSGGQSYEQYF. The V call is TRBV27, the J call TRBJ2-7; the TRBD1 assignment by TCRdb is unverifiable without DNA. The CDR3 is 15 amino acids. Per the germline V gene, CDR1 is MNHEY and CDR2 is SMNVEV (reference sequence).

The chain combines TRBV5-5 with TRBJ2-7; TCRdb selects TRBD1, and the lack of DNA leaves this call unchecked. Germline V gives CDR1 SGHKS, CDR2 YYEKEE (reference sequence). The CDR3 spans 14 residues. CDR3 in amino acids: CASTLPGESYEQYF.

CDR3 loop: CASSLVGGGTDTQYF. V and J are TRBV5-1 and TRBJ2-3; TCRdb outputs TRBD1, but without DNA this stays unchecked. The CDR3 has 15 residues. Germline CDR1 is SGHRS and CDR2 is YFSETQ.

The V and J genes are TRBV7-2 and TRBJ2-1. The germline V gene encodes CDR1 SGHTA and CDR2 FQGNSA. The CDR3 is 11 amino acids. CDR3 region: CASSPSYEQFF.

The CDR3 loop is CSVMLGTSGKFNEQFF. The chain recombines TRBV20-1 with TRBJ2-1; TCRdb names TRBD2, which stays unverified in the absence of DNA. Per germline, CDR1 DFQATT and CDR2 SNEGSKA (reference sequence). The CDR3 totals 16 residues.

This rearrangement joins TRBV7-2 to TRBJ2-1; lacking DNA, the TRBD1 call made by TCRdb goes unchecked. This CDR3 has 16 amino acids. Looked up from germline, CDR1 is SGHTA and CDR2 is FQGNSA. The CDR3 is CASTNSEGLPWNEQFF.

V usage is TRBV6-5 and J usage is TRBJ1-5; the TCRdb D gene call, TRBD1, has no DNA to confirm it. Germline V lookup: CDR1 MNHEY, CDR2 SVGAGI. The CDR3 extends over 15 amino acids. This CDR3 is CASSYSAVGGQPQHF.

This chain joins TRBV19 and TRBJ2-3; the TRBD1 assignment by TCRdb is unverifiable without DNA. CDR3 length equals 14 residues. Looked up from germline, CDR1 is LNHDA and CDR2 is SQIVND (reference sequence). The CDR3 is CASSRRQSTDTQYF.